This T cell receptor (beta chain) was documented in a study of lymphopenia after photon versus proton radiotherapy (dated by TCRdb to the late 2010s). In terms of the full investigation: The immunological effects of photon versus proton radiation therapy were compared in patients with gastrointestinal tumors who developed high-grade lymphopenia. The roughly 18 patients in the cohort had gastrointestinal tumors, were treated with either photon or proton therapy, and subsequently developed lymphopenia. The study was designed to characterize how the impact on the immune system differs between the two radiation modalities.

General conclusions and limits of the study: Across the cohort, among patients who died, a greater drop in TCR diversity after the nadir was inversely correlated with overall survival time. Once the lymphocyte count had reached its nadir, the repertoires of photon-treated patients showed oligoclonal expansion, particularly of CD8+ Temra cells, and this expansion drove the decline in diversity. Relative stability during treatment was observed in proton-treated patients, whereas loss of naive T cells and TCR diversity and gain of effector/memory populations were observed in photon-treated patients. The survival association was assessed only in patients who died, and the authors presented better survival with proton therapy as a possibility rather than a demonstrated result.

Here V drops 5 bases and J drops 4 bases, and the junction holds 13 bases not matched to any gene. CDR1 SGHAT and CDR2 FQNNGV are derived from the germline V gene. CDR3 length: 16 amino acids, cysteine to phenylalanine. The CDR3 DNA has 48 bases and is translated from base 1. Libraries were built with the immunoSEQ multiplex PCR assay. T cell repertoires were profiled with deep sequencing of rearranged TCR beta loci together with multiparametric flow cytometry. The table comes from immuneACCESS by way of TCRdb, which keeps in-frame sequences with V and J called. Part of the clones is missing from these tables; in studies checked, under half for an unresolved V gene and the rest for unknown reasons. This sample gives some 26,000 clones in total; 75% to 90% of them show up just once. Approximately 4% of the sample is held by the ten biggest clonotypes. A note on this clone: The target of this receptor is not known. It has no much larger one-base neighbor in the sample; base qualities were not kept.

This TCR was sampled from a woman in her forties or fifties with pancreatic cancer. The sequenced sample was peripheral blood, obtained from a patient treated with photon-based radiotherapy. The chain joins TRBV11-2 to TRBJ2-5, and 7 bases in between align with TRBD1. The CDR3: CASSRTQGPHPETQYF. The nucleotide sequence is given as TGTGCCAGCAGCCGGACACAGGGGCCCCACCCAGAGACCCAGTACTTC.